A selection of T cell receptor beta chains follows, all from one sample in a study of siplizumab effects on memory and regulatory T cells. Profiled with immunoSEQ multiplex PCR; TCRdb holds only in-frame clones, not every one. In the table there are roughly 100,000 clones, 92% of which are singletons. The sequencing sample was made of CD4+ T cells sorted from blood. These receptors all come from a human donor in good health. The conserved cysteine and the conserved F or W are not part of the CDR3 here.

TRBV5-6	TRBJ2-3	ASSLGGRGVTDTQY
TRBV6-5	TRBJ1-2	ASKGQDGNYGYT
TRBV6-5	TRBJ2-7	ASSATGLKY
TRBV7-8	TRBJ2-2	ASRLNPNTGELF
TRBV2	TRBJ2-1	ASSDSPGYNEQF
TRBV4-1	TRBJ1-3	ASSQDPGNTIY
TRBV29-1	TRBJ2-2	SVVPGSTGELF
TRBV27	TRBJ1-2	ASSLFGRTNYGYT
TRBV5-1	TRBJ2-2	ASKRDTTTGELF
TRBV5-1	TRBJ2-1	ASSLETSHSQF
TRBV5-1	TRBJ2-1	ASKQDLYNEQF
TRBV5-4	TRBJ1-5	ASSLAPTQPQH
TRBV9	TRBJ2-7	ASSVDGLAGGYEQY
TRBV19	TRBJ2-7	ASRDPGQSSYEQY
TRBV5-6	TRBJ2-2	ASSFIGAQRTGELF
TRBV9	TRBJ2-7	ASSRNTLAAYEQY
TRBV6-4	TRBJ2-5	ASSRDRGETQY
TRBV7-9	TRBJ1-5	ASSLNTGFNQPQH
TRBV7-2	TRBJ2-7	ASGSGRYEQY
TRBV5-6	TRBJ1-6	ASSRGSTNSPLH
TRBV7-3	TRBJ2-1	ASSPRQGAMVNEQF
TRBV6-4	TRBJ2-4	ASTEENIQY
TRBV11-2	TRBJ1-2	ASSLERGRVFGYT
TRBV5-1	TRBJ2-4	ASSSRDRGTRAKNIQY
TRBV7-8	TRBJ1-5	ASSLLWGGRTGINQPQH
TRBV19	TRBJ2-7	ASGAPPYEQY
TRBV4-1	TRBJ1-3	ASSQGGNTIY
TRBV5-1	TRBJ2-7	ASSLGGDRRYEQY
TRBV11-2	TRBJ2-7	ASSLEGGPGVEQY